The 20 T cell receptor beta chains given below trace back to one sample, sequenced in a study of neurological immune-mediated disorders (dated by TCRdb to 2018 to 2020). Receptor libraries were prepared by 5' RACE. The instrument was an Illumina HiSeq 2500. The raw public reads went through TCRdb reprocessing: fastp at Q25, MiXCR clone calling, in-frame beta chains kept. One record per CDR3 amino acid sequence lists the most common genes and DNA. In all, the sample holds about 62,000 distinct CDR3 sequences, and approximately 4.6% of those were seen once. Around 3.3% of the sample is taken by the ten largest. Sample: PBMCs. The source is a woman aged 50 to 60 with multiple sclerosis.

This clonotype came up a few times. The genes are TRBV18 and TRBJ1-3; D is ambiguous. Trimming removed 1 base at V and 0 bases at J, with 7 bases between. This CDR3 contains 15 residues. Germline-derived CDR1 and CDR2 are KGHSH and LQKENI. The CDR3 nucleotides read TGTGCCAGCTCACCACAACAGAACTCTGGAAACACCATATATTTT. This codes for CASSPQQNSGNTIYF.

This clonotype was seen at least ten times. The chain has TRBV5-1 and TRBJ2-1; D is unresolved. The CDR3 totals 14 residues. The germline V gene encodes CDR1 SGHRS and CDR2 YFSETQ. V lost 5 bases and J lost 0, with 9 bases in between. The CDR3 DNA follows: TGCGCCAGCAGGGTGGAAAGCTCCTACAATGAGCAGTTCTTC. Translated, it gives CASRVESSYNEQFF.

Ten or more counts support this clonotype. The J gene is TRBJ2-3, the V gene TRBV2; no clear D. V dropped 8 bases and J dropped 4 bases, with 7 bases sitting between them. Looked up from germline, CDR1 is SNHLY and CDR2 is FYNNEI. This CDR3 comprises 11 residues. The CDR3: CASLYADTQYF. The CDR3 DNA follows: TGTGCCAGCCTCTACGCAGATACGCAGTATTTT.

In its sample, this clonotype was seen many times. The V gene is TRBV5-1, the J gene TRBJ2-1, with D unresolved. With 1 base removed from V and 6 bases from J, the gap between germline ends came to 8 bases. This CDR3 is 13 amino acids long. Germline loops: CDR1 SGHRS, CDR2 YFSETQ. CDR3: CASSLMQGNEQFF. The CDR3 nucleotides read TGCGCCAGCAGCTTGATGCAAGGCAATGAGCAGTTCTTC.

This clonotype was counted many times. The V call is TRBV20-1, the J call TRBJ2-1; perhaps TRBD2 as D (7 bases). The V and J ends lost 1 base and 7 bases respectively, with 17 bases between them. The CDR3 loop spans 15 amino acids. The germline V gene has CDR1 DFQATT and CDR2 SNEGSKA (reference sequence). The CDR3, as DNA: TGCAGTGCTAGAGGCACAGGGAGGGCGGAGAATGAGCAGTTCTTC. It encodes CSARGTGRAENEQFF.

Comments on this clonotype: A much more abundant neighbour one base away suggests this may be a read error. This chain joins TRBV6-6 and TRBJ1-5; D unresolved. The CDR3 sequence is 13 residues long. Germline CDR1 MNHNY, CDR2 SVGAGI (reference sequence). The V end was cut by 11 bases, the J end by 3 bases, with 14 bases between. The CDR3, as DNA: TGTGCCCACCGGGAGTTTAACAATCAGCCCCAGCATTTT. Its protein is CAHREFNNQPQHF.

This clonotype has at least ten counts. The genes are TRBV5-1 and TRBJ2-2; maybe TRBD1 (5 bases). This CDR3 has 16 residues. Trimming shortened V by 4 bases and J by 3 bases, and 16 bases separated the two germline ends. Germline V lookup: CDR1 SGHRS, CDR2 YFSETQ. CDR3 sequence (DNA): TGCGCCAGCAGCCACGACAGCGCCCAATACACCGGGGAGCTGTTTTTT. It is translated as CASSHDSAQYTGELFF. Drawing the rest from reference TRBV5-1 and TRBJ2-2, the complete variable domain is KAGVTQTPRYLIKTRGQQVTLSCSPISGHRSVSWYQQTPGQGLQFLFEYFSETQRNKGNFPGRFSGRQFSNSRSEMNVSTLELGDSALYLCASSHDSAQYTGELFFGEGSRLTVL.

This clonotype has just a few counts. The V gene is TRBV12-3 or TRBV12-4, the J gene TRBJ2-6; no definite D call. The CDR3 has 15 residues. Between the trimmed V and J ends, which lost 5 bases and 0 bases, there was a span of 8 bases. CDR3 sequence reads: CASSLYSSGANVLTF. The CDR3, as DNA: TGTGCCAGCAGTCTTTATAGCTCTGGGGCCAACGTCCTGACTTTC.

This clonotype was observed at least ten times. The chain carries TRBV29-1 and TRBJ1-1, with a tentative D call TRBD1 (5 bases). V gave up 5 bases and J gave up 4 bases, with 11 bases separating them. Germline CDR1 is SQVTM and CDR2 is ANQGSEA. The CDR3 contains 12 residues. The DNA for the CDR3 is TGCAGCGTTACCAGGGAAGGCACTGAAGCTTTCTTT. Translated, it gives CSVTREGTEAFF.

This clonotype was picked up many times. This chain joins TRBV4-3 and TRBJ1-1, with 7 bases aligning to TRBD1. V shed 0 bases, J shed 5 bases, and the junction held 6 bases outside the gene matches. The CDR3 is made up of 15 amino acids. CDR1 is LGHNA and CDR2 is YSLEER in the germline V gene. The CDR3 DNA reads as TGCGCCAGCAGCCAAGAATCCAGGGGGGTGACTGAAGCTTTCTTT. It specifies CASSQESRGVTEAFF.

The chain links TRBV5-1 to TRBJ2-2; TRBD1 agrees at 7 bases. CDR1 is SGHRS, CDR2 YFSETQ, per germline. The CDR3 is 16 amino acids. Losses at the gene ends were 0 bases for V and 1 base for J; bases not matched to a gene: 3. This chain's CDR3 is CASSLGTGWNTGELFF. CDR3 sequence (DNA): TGCGCCAGCAGCTTGGGGACAGGATGGAACACCGGGGAGCTGTTTTTT.

Ten or more counts support this clonotype. The chain links TRBV24-1 to TRBJ2-1; the D is unclear. In germline, CDR1 is KGHDR, CDR2 SFDVKD. The CDR3 runs 13 residues. Trimming took 2 bases from V and 4 from J, leaving 5 bases between them. Here the CDR3 reads CATSDYAYNEQFF. The DNA of the CDR3 is TGTGCCACCAGTGATTACGCGTACAATGAGCAGTTCTTC.

This clonotype was seen more than once but under ten times. The chain carries TRBV15 and TRBJ1-3; D is unresolved. V was cut by 0 bases and J by 1 base, with 10 bases left in between. CDR3 size: 16 residues. Looked up from germline, CDR1 is LNHNV and CDR2 is YYDKDF (reference sequence). This CDR3 reads CATSRDLGRSGNTIYF. The CDR3 bases are TGTGCCACCAGCAGAGATCTTGGGAGATCTGGAAACACCATATATTTT.

This clonotype has at least ten counts. This sequence joins TRBV7-2 and TRBJ2-1; D is ambiguous. Germline V gene sequence: CDR1 SGHTA, CDR2 FQGNSA. CDR3 length equals 13 residues. Trimming removed 5 bases from V and 8 bases from J, with 13 bases in between. The CDR3: CASSRQWVDEQFF. CDR3 DNA: TGTGCCAGCAGCAGGCAATGGGTAGATGAGCAGTTCTTC.

This clonotype was picked up a small number of times. Being one base from a much bigger clone, this may be a read error. The chain couples TRBV3-1 to TRBJ2-1; TRBD2 might be the D (6 bases). Germline V gene data show CDR1 as LGHDT and CDR2 as YNNKEL (reference sequence). The CDR3 is made up of 15 amino acids. Between the trimmed V and J ends, which lost 4 bases and 1 base, there was a span of 11 bases. Written as DNA, the CDR3 is TGTGCCAGCAGCCCTCCGGGGGAATCCTACAATGAGCAGTTCTTC. It yields the protein CASSPPGESYNEQFF.

This clonotype was recorded many times. V usage is TRBV5-6 and J usage is TRBJ1-2; TRBD1 matches at 7 bases. V lost 4 bases, J lost 6 bases, and 9 bases stayed unmatched. This CDR3 has 14 amino acids. Germline CDR1 is SGHDT and CDR2 is YYEEEE. In DNA, the CDR3 is TGTGCCAGCAGCGCCGCGGGACAGCCACATGGCTACACCTTC. It translates to CASSAAGQPHGYTF.

Only a few counts were recorded for this clonotype. CDR3 sequence (DNA): TGCGCCAGCAGTCCTCAGATTCTGAGGGGCTACACCTTC. Amino acid sequence: CASSPQILRGYTF. This sequence joins TRBV4-1 and TRBJ1-2; D not resolved. The ends were cut back, 6 bases at V and 8 bases at J, with 16 bases in the middle. This CDR3 region has 13 residues. The germline CDR1 and CDR2 sequences are MGHRA and YSYEKL.

This clonotype was recorded many times. V gene TRBV3-1 combines with J gene TRBJ2-3; D remains ambiguous. The germline V and J ends were trimmed by 1 base and 1 base, with 9 bases remaining between them. The CDR3 contains 15 residues. The V gene's germline CDR1 is LGHDT and CDR2 YNNKEL (reference sequence). CDR3 protein: CASSQAGIGTDTQYF. The DNA of the CDR3 is TGTGCCAGCAGCCAAGCTGGGATAGGCACAGATACGCAGTATTTT.

This clonotype was detected many times. The genes are TRBV5-1 and TRBJ2-1; D ambiguous. CDR1 and CDR2 from the germline V gene are SGHRS and YFSETQ. This CDR3 spans 13 amino acids. The V gene lost 4 bases and the J gene lost 8 bases, with 13 bases spanning the gap. The CDR3 protein is CASSKIAFDEQFF. CDR3 coding DNA: TGCGCCAGCAGCAAAATAGCCTTCGATGAGCAGTTCTTC.

This clonotype has at least ten counts. V usage is TRBV4-3 and J usage is TRBJ2-7; 11 bases line up with TRBD1. The J segment lost 3 bases and the V segment lost 4 bases, leaving 2 bases of the junction unmatched. The germline V gene has CDR1 LGHNA and CDR2 YSLEER. The CDR3 spans 14 residues. The CDR3 DNA is TGCGCCAGCAGCCGGGGGACAGGGGGCTACGAGCAGTACTTC. It specifies CASSRGTGGYEQYF.